This passage covers 10 T cell receptor beta chains from one sample sequenced in a study of cytomegalovirus exposure and HLA in healthy donors. A multiplex PCR was run with 60 Vbeta primers and 13 Jbeta primers. The data were produced by immunoSEQ multiplex PCR, yet TCRdb's version contains in-frame clones alone and is incomplete. Among fewer than 180,000 clones, 79% were seen once, and the ten largest hold roughly 6.3%. Sequencing was performed on PBMCs. The receptors were gathered from a man in his forties or fifties in good health and CMV-seropositive.

Points on this clone: The junction shows a germline mismatch at one end, possibly a read error. This rearrangement joins TRBV7-9 to TRBJ2-7; the match to TRBD1 covers 7 bases. The CDR3 spans 16 residues. CDR1 and CDR2 (germline): SEHNR, FQNEAQ (reference sequence). The CDR3 DNA reads as TGTTCCAGCAGCTCGGTATACAGGGGAAAGGGCTACGAGCAGTACTTC. It translates to CSSSSVYRGKGYEQYF.

The table lists this clone with a few counts. The V and J genes are TRBV4-2 and TRBJ2-1, with 11 bases fitting TRBD2. Germline CDR1 reads LGHNA; CDR2 reads YNFKEQ. The trim removed 0 bases at V and 10 bases at J, leaving 8 bases unmatched. This CDR3 spans 16 amino acids. This chain's CDR3 is CASSQDPSGRPDEQFF. DNA for the CDR3: TGTGCCAGCAGCCAAGATCCTAGCGGGAGGCCTGACGAGCAGTTCTTC.

The chain is built from TRBV2 and TRBJ2-7; TRBD2 is a possible D gene (6 bases). Germline V gives CDR1 SNHLY, CDR2 FYNNEI. CDR3 length equals 14 residues. Trimming took 3 bases from V and 2 from J, leaving 11 bases between them. CDR3 residues: CASSDLSGPYEQYF. The CDR3 bases are TGTGCCAGCAGTGACCTTAGCGGACCCTACGAGCAGTACTTC. The full variable domain, with the rest looked up from reference TRBV2 and TRBJ2-7, is EPEVTQTPSHQVTQMGQEVILRCVPISNHLYFYWYRQILGQKVEFLVSFYNNEISEKSEIFDDQFSVERPDGSNFTLKIRSTKLEDSAMYFCASSDLSGPYEQYFGPGTRLTVT.

The chain combines TRBV2 with TRBJ1-2; 9 nucleotides match TRBD1. CDR1 and CDR2 from the germline V gene are SNHLY and FYNNEI. There are 19 residues in the CDR3. The V gene end was trimmed by 7 bases and the J gene end by 2 bases; junction bases not matched to a gene: 20. The CDR3 sequence: CASIWGWGTGIGKNYGYTF. CDR3 in DNA: TGTGCCAGCATATGGGGTTGGGGGACAGGGATCGGTAAGAACTATGGCTACACCTTC.

The sample holds one count of this clone. The chain is built from TRBV27 and TRBJ2-5, with TRBD1 identical over 8 bases. Germline trimming cut 2 bases from V and 4 bases from J; bases unmatched to any gene: 6. The CDR3 contains 15 residues. Germline V gene lookup returns CDR1 MNHEY and CDR2 SMNVEV (reference sequence). This CDR3 reads CASSLAWTGSETQYF. The CDR3 coding sequence is TGTGCCAGCAGTTTAGCGTGGACAGGGTCAGAGACCCAGTACTTC.

The rearrangement uses TRBV19 and TRBJ2-2, with TRBD1 matching 9 bases. The germline gives CDR1 LNHDA, CDR2 SQIVND (reference sequence). V lost 4 bases and J lost 2; bases outside the gene matches: 8. The CDR3 contains 17 residues. The CDR3 region is CASSTQDRGLNTGELFF. CDR3 sequence (DNA): TGTGCCAGTAGTACCCAGGACAGGGGCCTTAACACCGGGGAGCTGTTTTTT. The variable domain in full, completed from reference TRBV19 and TRBJ2-2, reads DGGITQSPKYLFRKEGQNVTLSCEQNLNHDAMYWYRQDPGQGLRLIYYSQIVNDFQKGDIAEGYSVSREKKESFPLTVTSAQKNPTAFYLCASSTQDRGLNTGELFFGEGSRLTVL.

In this sample, this clone turned up a few times. This chain links TRBV29-1 with TRBJ1-1; 8 bases align to TRBD1. CDR1 SQVTM and CDR2 ANQGSEA come from the germline V gene. This CDR3 is 13 amino acids long. Trimming at V came to 7 bases and at J to 5 bases, leaving 9 bases not matched to a gene. The CDR3 is CSGKTGVGTEAFF. The CDR3 nucleotides read TGCAGCGGGAAGACAGGGGTGGGAACTGAAGCTTTCTTT.

This clone showed up just once. The gene calls are TRBV2 and TRBJ2-7; weak D call: TRBD2 (7 bases). The germline V and J ends were trimmed by 6 bases and 3 bases, with 18 bases remaining between them. The germline CDR1 and CDR2 sequences are SNHLY and FYNNEI. The CDR3 has 15 amino acids. The CDR3 here is CASSYPSGGIYEQYF. CDR3 nucleotides: TGTGCCAGCAGCTACCCGTCGGGGGGCATCTACGAGCAGTACTTC.

CDR3 coding DNA: TGTGCCAGCAGCTTGACAGGCTTAGGAGGCTACACCTTC. Translation: CASSLTGLGGYTF. J is TRBJ1-2 and V is TRBV7-9; tentatively, D is TRBD1 (6 bases). V was shortened by 3 bases and J by 8 bases, with 13 bases between the two germline ends. Germline CDR1 is SEHNR and CDR2 is FQNEAQ (reference sequence). The CDR3 totals 13 residues.

The rearrangement links TRBV28 to TRBJ2-7; 9 bases agree with TRBD2. CDR1 is MDHEN, CDR2 SYDVKM, per germline. V gave up 8 bases and J gave up 6 bases; unmatched junction bases: 11. The CDR3 is 14 residues long. In DNA, the CDR3 is TGTGCCAGCCAAGAATTAGCGGGAGTGGGCGAGCAGTACTTC. This codes for CASQELAGVGEQYF.